These T cell receptor beta chains were read from a single sample in a study of blood T cells in healthy people across ages. TCRdb called the 5' RACE reads again in MiXCR, with one record for every CDR3 protein. The sample holds some 700,000 distinct CDR3 sequences, roughly 20% seen once. Sequencing was carried out using blood. The receptors here all came from a man aged 65-85 years in good health. CDR3s include the opening cysteine and the closing phenylalanine or tryptophan. D genes are given only for firm matches. Size is omitted from some rows. Given values are once, few, many or a class for expanded clones.

V	J	D	size	DNA	CDR3
TRBV7-2	TRBJ2-3	TRBD1	NA	TGTGCCAGCGATCGCTCAGGGGGCACAGATACGCAATATTTT	CASDRSGGTDTQYF
TRBV20-1	TRBJ1-5	NA	NA	TGCAGTGCTAGAGATCACTCTAGCAATCAGCCCCAGCATTTT	CSARDHSSNQPQHF
TRBV12-3/TRBV12-4	TRBJ1-2	NA	NA	TGTGCCAGCACCAATCTCCCAGGGTTTGGCTACACCTTC	CASTNLPGFGYTF
TRBV28	TRBJ1-1	NA	few	TGTGCCAGCAAAGTCACAGGGATTGAAGCTTTCTTT	CASKVTGIEAFF
TRBV7-2	TRBJ2-5	NA	few	TGTGCCAGCAGCTTAAGACAGACCGCAACGGCCCAGTACTTC	CASSLRQTATAQYF
TRBV28	TRBJ1-2	NA	NA	TGTGCCACCGGACGGAGGAACTATGGCTACACCTTC	CATGRRNYGYTF
TRBV5-1	TRBJ1-4	NA	few	TGCGCCAGCAGCTTGGGCTACCTCCATGAAAAACTGTTTTTT	CASSLGYLHEKLFF
TRBV7-2	TRBJ1-1	NA	NA	TGTGCCAGCAGCTTAATCGGGGGCGGGAGCACTGAAGCTTTCTTT	CASSLIGGGSTEAFF
TRBV2	TRBJ2-7	NA	NA	TGTGCCAGCAGTATAGAGACCGTGTCCAGCGAGCAGTACTTC	CASSIETVSSEQYF
TRBV5-1	TRBJ2-3	NA	NA	TGCGCCAGCAGCCCATCCTCGGGAGCGCGGAAATTCACAGATACGCAGTATTTT	CASSPSSGARKFTDTQYF
TRBV14	TRBJ1-2	NA	few	TGTGCCAGCAGCCAAGCACTCTATGGCTACATCTTC	CASSQALYGYIF
TRBV7-9	TRBJ2-3	NA	NA	TGTGCCAGCACCTCCAACCAAGGGTTTCCAGATACGCAGTATTTT	CASTSNQGFPDTQYF
TRBV7-2	TRBJ2-4	TRBD2	NA	TGTGCCAGCAGCCTCACTAGCGGGAGGGCCGGGGGGGCCAAAAACATTCAGTACTTC	CASSLTSGRAGGAKNIQYF
TRBV19	TRBJ1-5	TRBD1	NA	TGTGCCAGTAGTAGGCCCCAACGACAGGGTGGGAATCAGCCCCAGCATTTT	CASSRPQRQGGNQPQHF
TRBV6-2/TRBV6-3	TRBJ1-1	NA	NA	TGTGCCAGCAGTTACGGGGGGAGGCACACTGAAGCTTTCTTT	CASSYGGRHTEAFF
TRBV4-3	TRBJ2-3	NA	few	TGCGCCAGCAGCCAAGAAGCGACCCGCACAGATACGCAGTATTTT	CASSQEATRTDTQYF
TRBV29-1	TRBJ2-3	TRBD1	few	TGCAGCGTTGGAGCACAGACAGGGTTTCCCCTGGGAGATACGCAGTATTTT	CSVGAQTGFPLGDTQYF
TRBV20-1	TRBJ1-2	NA	NA	TGCAGTGCTAGGCGGGGAGGAGGCGGCTATGGCTACACCTTC	CSARRGGGGYGYTF
TRBV12-3/TRBV12-4	TRBJ1-1	NA	few	TGTGCCAGCAGCAGTACAGGGCAGCTGAAAACTTTCTTT	CASSSTGQLKTFF
TRBV10-3	TRBJ2-3	NA	NA	TGTGCCATCAGTGGGACTCCGCCGGATACGCAGTATTTT	CAISGTPPDTQYF
TRBV10-3	TRBJ2-5	TRBD1	NA	TGTGCCATCAAAACCTCAAAACCTTCAGGACAGGGACAAGAGACCCAGTACTTC	CAIKTSKPSGQGQETQYF
TRBV10-3	TRBJ2-2	TRBD2	NA	TGTGCCATCAGTGGGAGACTAGCGGGAGGCGACACCGGGGAGCTGTTTTTT	CAISGRLAGGDTGELFF
TRBV5-1	TRBJ1-3	NA	NA	TGCGCCAGCAGCTCGGGGGGCAGACTTGGAAACACCATAAATTTT	CASSSGGRLGNTINF
TRBV7-2	TRBJ2-4	NA	many	TGTGCCAGCAGCCACGGGCGGACACAGTACTTC	CASSHGRTQYF
TRBV30	TRBJ1-4	TRBD1	NA	TGTGCCTGGAGGCCCGGGACAGGGGCTGAAAAACTGTTTTTT	CAWRPGTGAEKLFF
TRBV6-5	TRBJ1-1	TRBD1	few	TGTGCCAGCAGTACAGGGGGCGCGAGGGAGGCTTTCTTT	CASSTGGAREAFF
TRBV5-5	TRBJ2-5	NA	few	TGTGCCAGCAGCTTGGCCAAGTCTTATGCAGGACAAGAGACCCAGTACTTC	CASSLAKSYAGQETQYF
TRBV6-5	TRBJ1-1	NA	NA	TGTGCCAGCAGCAACAGTTGGGCAGATCTTAACACTGAAGCTTTCTTT	CASSNSWADLNTEAFF
TRBV6-1	TRBJ2-2	NA	NA	TGTGCCAGCAGTCCTTCAGGAGTCGGGGAGCTGTTTTTT	CASSPSGVGELFF
TRBV29-1	TRBJ2-1	NA	many	TGCAGCGTTGTCGGGGGAAACTACTACTACAATGAGCAGTTCTTC	CSVVGGNYYYNEQFF
TRBV20-1	TRBJ1-1	NA	few	TGCAGTGTTTCTGGGAACACTGAAGCTTTCTTT	CSVSGNTEAFF
TRBV2	TRBJ1-1	NA	NA	TGTGCCAGCAGTGAAGCGCGGAACAGCCCTAACACTGAAGCTTTCTTT	CASSEARNSPNTEAFF
TRBV3-1	TRBJ2-5	TRBD2	few	TGTGCCAGCAGCCAAGTTATAGCGGGAGGGCCTCTCCAAGAGACCCAGTACTTC	CASSQVIAGGPLQETQYF
TRBV20-1	TRBJ2-5	TRBD2	NA	TGCAGTGCTAGTCTAGCGGGAAGTGCAGAGACCCAGTACTTC	CSASLAGSAETQYF
TRBV3-1	TRBJ2-3	TRBD2	NA	TGTGCCAGCAGCCAATTCGCGGGAGTCAGCACAGATACGCAGTATTTT	CASSQFAGVSTDTQYF
TRBV6-1	TRBJ2-1	NA	NA	TGTGCCAGCAGTGAAGATGTCGGGGGAACGACCTACAATGAGCAGTTCTTC	CASSEDVGGTTYNEQFF
TRBV24-1	TRBJ1-2	NA	NA	TGTGCCACCAGTGCCAACAGGGATATTGTGGGCTACACCTTT	CATSANRDIVGYTF